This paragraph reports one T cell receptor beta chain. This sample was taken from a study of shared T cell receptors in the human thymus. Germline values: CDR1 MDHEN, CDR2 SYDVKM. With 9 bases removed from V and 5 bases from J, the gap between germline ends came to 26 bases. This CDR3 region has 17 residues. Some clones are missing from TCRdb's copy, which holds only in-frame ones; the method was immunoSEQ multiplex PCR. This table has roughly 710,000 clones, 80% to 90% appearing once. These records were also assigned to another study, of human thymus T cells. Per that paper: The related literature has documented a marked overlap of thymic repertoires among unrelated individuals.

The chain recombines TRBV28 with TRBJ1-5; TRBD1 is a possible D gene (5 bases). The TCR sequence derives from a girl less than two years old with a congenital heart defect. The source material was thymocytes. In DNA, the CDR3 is TGTGCCAGTACCCGCACTCACTCTCGGGGGTTGGATCAGCCCCAGCATTTT. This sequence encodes CASTRTHSRGLDQPQHF.